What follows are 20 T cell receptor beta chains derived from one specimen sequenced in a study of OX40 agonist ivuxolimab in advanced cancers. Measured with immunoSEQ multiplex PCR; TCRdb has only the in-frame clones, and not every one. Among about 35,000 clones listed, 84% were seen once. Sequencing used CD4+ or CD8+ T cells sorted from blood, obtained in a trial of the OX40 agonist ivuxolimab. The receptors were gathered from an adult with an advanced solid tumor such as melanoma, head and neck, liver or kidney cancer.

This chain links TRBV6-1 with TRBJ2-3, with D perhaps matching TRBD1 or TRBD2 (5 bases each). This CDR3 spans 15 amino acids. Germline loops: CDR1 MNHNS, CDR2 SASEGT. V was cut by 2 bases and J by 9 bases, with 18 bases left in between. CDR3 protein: CASSEHRDHLITQYF. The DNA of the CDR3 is TGTGCCAGCAGTGAACACCGGGACCACCTTATCACGCAGTATTTT.

The CDR3 DNA sequence: TGCGCCAGTCACACCACGGCCGCCTACGAGCAGTACTTC. Its translation: CASHTTAAYEQYF. The chain employs TRBV10-1 and TRBJ2-7; D not resolved. Trimming shortened V by 9 bases and J by 2 bases, and 14 bases separated the two germline ends. The germline gives CDR1 WNHNN, CDR2 SYGVQD (reference sequence). This CDR3 is built from 13 residues.

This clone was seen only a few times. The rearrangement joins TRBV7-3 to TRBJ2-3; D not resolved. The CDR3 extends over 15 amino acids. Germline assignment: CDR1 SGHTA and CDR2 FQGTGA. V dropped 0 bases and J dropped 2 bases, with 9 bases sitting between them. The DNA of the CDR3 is TGTGCCAGCAGCTTAACCGGGCCCCACACAGATACGCAGTATTTT. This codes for CASSLTGPHTDTQYF.

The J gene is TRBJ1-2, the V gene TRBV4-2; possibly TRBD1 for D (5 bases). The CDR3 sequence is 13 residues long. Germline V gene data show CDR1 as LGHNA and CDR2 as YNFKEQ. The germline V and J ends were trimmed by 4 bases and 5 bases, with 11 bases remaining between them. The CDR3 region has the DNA TGTGCCAGCAGCCGAGGGACTGCTTATGGCTACACCTTC. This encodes CASSRGTAYGYTF.

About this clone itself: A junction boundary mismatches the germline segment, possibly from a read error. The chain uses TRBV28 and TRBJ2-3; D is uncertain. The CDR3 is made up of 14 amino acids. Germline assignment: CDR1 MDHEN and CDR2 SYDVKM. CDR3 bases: TGTGCCACCAGTAACTCCGGGCCCCGGGATACGCAGTATTTT. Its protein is CATSNSGPRDTQYF.

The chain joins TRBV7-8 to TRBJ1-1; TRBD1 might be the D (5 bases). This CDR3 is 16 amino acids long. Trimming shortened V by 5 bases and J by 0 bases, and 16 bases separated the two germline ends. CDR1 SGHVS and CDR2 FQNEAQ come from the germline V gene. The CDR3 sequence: CASSLLHRSVNTEAFF. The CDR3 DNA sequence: TGTGCCAGCAGCCTCCTCCACAGGTCTGTGAACACTGAAGCTTTCTTT.

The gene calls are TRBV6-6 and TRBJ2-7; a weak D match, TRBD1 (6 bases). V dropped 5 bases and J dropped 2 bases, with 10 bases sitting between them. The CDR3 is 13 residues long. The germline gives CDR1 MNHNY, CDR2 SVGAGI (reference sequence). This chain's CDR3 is CASSKTGAYEQYF. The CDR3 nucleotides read TGTGCCAGCAGTAAGACAGGAGCCTACGAGCAGTACTTC.

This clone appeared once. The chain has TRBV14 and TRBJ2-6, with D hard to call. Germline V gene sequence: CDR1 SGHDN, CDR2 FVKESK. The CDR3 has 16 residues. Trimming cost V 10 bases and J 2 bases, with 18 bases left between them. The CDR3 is CATTERRAPGANVLTF. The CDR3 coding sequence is TGTGCCACCACCGAGCGCCGCGCCCCTGGGGCCAACGTCCTGACTTTC. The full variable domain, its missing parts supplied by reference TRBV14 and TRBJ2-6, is EAGVTQFPSHSVIEKGQTVTLRCDPISGHDNLYWYRRVMGKEIKFLLHFVKESKQDESGMPNNRFLAERTGGTYSTLKVQPAELEDSGVYFCATTERRAPGANVLTFGAGSRLTVL.

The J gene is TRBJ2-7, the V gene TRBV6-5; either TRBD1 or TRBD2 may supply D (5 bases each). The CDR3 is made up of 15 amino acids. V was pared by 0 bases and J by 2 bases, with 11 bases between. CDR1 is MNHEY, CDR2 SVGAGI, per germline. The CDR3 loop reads CASSYSVGEPYEQYF. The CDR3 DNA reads TGTGCCAGCAGTTACTCGGTAGGGGAGCCCTACGAGCAGTACTTC.

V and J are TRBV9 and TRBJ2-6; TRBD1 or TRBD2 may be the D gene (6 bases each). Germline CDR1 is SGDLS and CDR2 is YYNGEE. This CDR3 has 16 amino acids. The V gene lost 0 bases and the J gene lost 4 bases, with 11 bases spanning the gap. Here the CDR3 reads CASSVGWGAGANVLTF. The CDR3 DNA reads TGTGCCAGCAGCGTAGGGTGGGGGGCCGGGGCCAACGTCCTGACTTTC. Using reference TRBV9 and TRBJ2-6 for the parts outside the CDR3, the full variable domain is DSGVTQTPKHLITATGQRVTLRCSPRSGDLSVYWYQQSLDQGLQFLIQYYNGEERAKGNILERFSAQQFPDLHSELNLSSLELGDSALYFCASSVGWGAGANVLTFGAGSRLTVL.

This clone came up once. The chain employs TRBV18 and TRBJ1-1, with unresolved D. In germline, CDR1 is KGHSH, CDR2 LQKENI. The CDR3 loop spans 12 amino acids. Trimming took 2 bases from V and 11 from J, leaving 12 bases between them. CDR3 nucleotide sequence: TGTGCCAGCTCACCATCGGACGTGGTTGCTTTCTTT. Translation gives CASSPSDVVAFF.

CDR3 residues: CASSVSGARPQHF. For the CDR3, the DNA is TGTGCCAGCAGCGTATCCGGGGCCAGGCCCCAGCATTTT. The chain combines TRBV7-8 with TRBJ1-5; a possible D gene is TRBD1 (5 bases). Trimming removed 5 bases at V and 9 bases at J, with 14 bases between. The CDR3 is made up of 13 amino acids. Germline-derived CDR1 and CDR2 are SGHVS and FQNEAQ. Variable domain in full (rest from reference TRBV7-8 and TRBJ1-5): GAGVSQSPRYKVAKRGQDVALRCDPISGHVSLFWYQQALGQGPEFLTYFQNEAQLDKSGLPSDRFFAERPEGSVSTLKIQRTQQEDSAVYLCASSVSGARPQHFGDGTRLSIL.

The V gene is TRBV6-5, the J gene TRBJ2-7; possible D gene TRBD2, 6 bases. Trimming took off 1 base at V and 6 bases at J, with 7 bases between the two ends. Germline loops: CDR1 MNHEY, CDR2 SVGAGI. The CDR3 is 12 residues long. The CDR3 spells CASSYWGGEQYF. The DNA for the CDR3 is TGTGCCAGCAGTTACTGGGGAGGCGAGCAGTACTTC.

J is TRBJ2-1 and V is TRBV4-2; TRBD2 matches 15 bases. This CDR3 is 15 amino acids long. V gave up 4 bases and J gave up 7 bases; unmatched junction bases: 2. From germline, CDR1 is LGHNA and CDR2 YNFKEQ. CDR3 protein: CASSPGTSGGNEQFF. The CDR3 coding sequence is TGTGCCAGCAGCCCCGGGACTAGCGGGGGGAATGAGCAGTTCTTC.

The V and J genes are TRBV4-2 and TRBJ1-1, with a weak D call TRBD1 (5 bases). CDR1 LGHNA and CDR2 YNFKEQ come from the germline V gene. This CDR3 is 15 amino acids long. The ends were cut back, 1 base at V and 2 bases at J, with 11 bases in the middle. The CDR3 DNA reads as TGTGCCAGCAGCCAAGTCGAGACAGTAAACACTGAAGCTTTCTTT. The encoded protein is CASSQVETVNTEAFF.

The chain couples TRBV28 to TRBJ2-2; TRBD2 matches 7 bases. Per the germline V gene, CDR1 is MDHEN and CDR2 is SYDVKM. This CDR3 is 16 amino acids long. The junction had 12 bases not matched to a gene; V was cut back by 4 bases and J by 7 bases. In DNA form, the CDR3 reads TGTGCCAGCAGTTCTCCTCGGGCCCCGGGGGGCGGGGAGCTGTTTTTT. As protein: CASSSPRAPGGGELFF.

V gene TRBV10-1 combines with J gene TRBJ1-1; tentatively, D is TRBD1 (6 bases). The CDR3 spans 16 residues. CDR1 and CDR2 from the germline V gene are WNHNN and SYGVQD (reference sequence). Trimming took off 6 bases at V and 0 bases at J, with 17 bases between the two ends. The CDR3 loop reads CASSDTGFGVNTEAFF. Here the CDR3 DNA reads TGCGCCAGCAGCGACACAGGGTTTGGGGTGAACACTGAAGCTTTCTTT.

CDR3 loop: CASRQGNYEQYF. For the CDR3, the DNA is TGTGCCAGCCGACAGGGTAACTACGAGCAGTACTTC. The gene calls are TRBV6-6 and TRBJ2-7; 7 bases map to TRBD1. This CDR3 region has 12 residues. Germline lookup yields CDR1 MNHNY and CDR2 SVGAGI (reference sequence). J lost 3 bases, V lost 8 bases, and 4 bases had no gene match.

CDR3 protein: CASSLPVAGMDEQYF. The CDR3 region has the DNA TGTGCCAGCAGTCTCCCGGTGGCAGGGATGGACGAGCAGTACTTC. The rearrangement links TRBV28 to TRBJ2-7, with D possibly being TRBD1 (5 bases). V was pared by 5 bases and J by 5 bases, with 19 bases between. The CDR3 sequence is 15 residues long. The germline V gene has CDR1 MDHEN and CDR2 SYDVKM.

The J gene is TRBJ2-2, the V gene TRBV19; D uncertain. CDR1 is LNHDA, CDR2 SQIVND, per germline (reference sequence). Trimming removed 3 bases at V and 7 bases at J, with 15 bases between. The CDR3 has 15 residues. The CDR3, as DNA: TGTGCCAGTAGTATGTTAGGCCTTAGGGACGGGGAGCTGTTTTTT. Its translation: CASSMLGLRDGELFF.